A selection of T cell receptor beta chains follows, all from one sample in a study of regulatory dendritic cells for organ transplantation. Data came from immunoSEQ multiplex PCR; TCRdb stores just in-frame clones and leaves some out. The table has about 20,000 clones, over 75% seen once; the top ten hold 0.55% to 0.85%. These TCRs are of unknown antigen specificity. Sequenced: naive CD4+ T cells from blood cultured with regulatory dendritic cells. Receptor source: a human donor in good health. The CDR3 runs from the conserved cysteine through the conserved F or W. A D gene is named only where the DNA matches it firmly. Size is omitted from some rows. Given values are once, few, many or a class for expanded clones.

abundance,d_gene,j_gene,v_gene,CDR3aa,CDR3nt
once,TRBD2,TRBJ2-3,TRBV30,CAWTGTSGFLGTQYF,TGTGCCTGGACCGGGACTAGCGGCTTTCTTGGTACGCAGTATTTT
.,TRBD2,TRBJ2-3,TRBV9,CASSATGLAGPDTQYF,TGTGCCAGCAGCGCAACCGGACTAGCTGGTCCAGATACGCAGTATTTT
.,.,TRBJ1-2,TRBV6-1,CASSAKYYGYTF,TGTGCCAGCAGTGCTAAATATTATGGCTACACCTTC
.,.,TRBJ1-1,TRBV5-5,CASSLLIPKSKNTEAFF,TGTGCCAGCAGCTTATTAATCCCCAAATCGAAGAACACTGAAGCTTTCTTT
.,.,TRBJ2-7,TRBV5-6,CASSLADTYEQYF,TGTGCCAGCAGCTTGGCAGATACCTACGAGCAGTACTTC
.,.,TRBJ2-3,TRBV19,CASSPGALTDTQYF,TGTGCCAGTAGTCCGGGGGCTCTCACAGATACGCAGTATTTT
.,.,TRBJ2-5,TRBV5-4,CASSRGGKETQYF,TGTGCCAGCAGTCGTGGGGGGAAAGAGACCCAGTACTTC
.,.,TRBJ1-1,TRBV7-2,CASSPSTYTEAFF,TGTGCCAGCAGCCCCTCGACGTACACTGAAGCTTTCTTT
.,TRBD1,TRBJ2-5,TRBV5-1,CASTPQGVLSAQYF,TGCGCCAGCACACCCCAGGGGGTTCTTAGTGCCCAGTACTTC
few,.,TRBJ1-2,TRBV10-1,CASIERRAYGYTF,TGCGCCAGCATAGAAAGGAGGGCCTATGGCTACACCTTC
.,TRBD2,TRBJ2-2,TRBV5-6,CASSLRRLAGITGELFF,TGTGCCAGCAGCCTACGGAGACTAGCGGGGATCACCGGGGAGCTGTTTTTT
.,.,TRBJ1-1,TRBV11-1,CASSLDSYTEAFF,TGTGCCAGCAGCCTCGACAGCTACACTGAAGCTTTCTTT
once,TRBD2,TRBJ2-3,TRBV15,CATSRDKLLTSESKDTQYF,TGTGCCACCAGCAGAGATAAGTTATTGACTAGCGAATCGAAAGATACGCAGTATTTT
.,.,TRBJ2-3,TRBV6-1,CASSEWYVGLDTQYF,TGTGCCAGCAGTGAGTGGTATGTAGGGTTGGATACGCAGTATTTT
.,TRBD1,TRBJ1-4,TRBV27,CASSLGDRMEKLFF,TGTGCCAGCAGTTTGGGGGACAGGATGGAAAAACTGTTTTTT
.,TRBD2,TRBJ2-1,TRBV7-2,CASSPSRLAGEFF,TGTGCCAGCAGCCCCTCTCGACTAGCGGGTGAGTTCTTC
.,.,TRBJ1-1,TRBV18,CASSPEVSTEAFF,TGTGCCAGCTCACCAGAGGTGAGCACTGAAGCTTTCTTT
few,.,TRBJ2-1,TRBV20-1,CSARGGNEQFF,TGCAGTGCTAGAGGGGGGAATGAGCAGTTCTTC
.,.,TRBJ2-3,TRBV11-3,CASSLGGTDTQYF,TGTGCCAGCAGCTTGGGCGGGACAGATACGCAGTATTTT
.,.,TRBJ2-7,TRBV6-6,CASSYSQASFEQYF,TGTGCCAGCAGTTACTCGCAGGCTAGCTTTGAGCAGTACTTC
few,.,TRBJ1-5,TRBV18,CASSPVDGVVGPQHF,TGTGCCAGCTCACCAGTGGACGGGGTAGTTGGGCCCCAGCATTTT
.,TRBD1,TRBJ2-5,TRBV7-2,CASSLQTGGRETQYF,TGTGCCAGCAGCTTGCAGACAGGGGGCAGAGAGACCCAGTACTTC
.,.,TRBJ2-2,TRBV5-1,CASSSGPPLGELFF,TGCGCCAGCAGCTCGGGACCCCCCCTTGGGGAGCTGTTTTTT
.,.,TRBJ2-2,TRBV6-4,CASSRDYTGELFF,TGTGCCAGCAGCCGGGATTACACCGGGGAGCTGTTTTTT
.,.,TRBJ2-6,TRBV6-4,CASSDLADLSGANVLTF,TGTGCCAGCAGTGACCTGGCGGACCTCTCTGGGGCCAACGTCCTGACTTTC